The 10 T cell receptor beta chains given below trace back to one sample, sequenced in a study of cytomegalovirus exposure and HLA in healthy donors. Researchers ran the PCR with 60 Vbeta and 13 Jbeta primers. Sequencing was performed with immunoSEQ multiplex PCR; in TCRdb, only in-frame clones are kept and a portion is missing. The table lists under 150,000 clones, roughly 9.6% of them singletons. Sequencing was carried out using PBMCs. All receptors derive from a middle-aged woman in good health and CMV-seropositive.

J is TRBJ2-5 and V is TRBV5-4; TRBD2 might be the D (6 bases). The CDR3 is 14 amino acids. V was shortened by 3 bases and J by 5 bases, with 14 bases between the two germline ends. Germline V gene sequence: CDR1 SGHNT, CDR2 YYREEE (reference sequence). CDR3 coding DNA: TGTGCCAGCAGCTGGGGGACTCAAGGGGAGACCCAGTACTTC. It yields the protein CASSWGTQGETQYF.

This chain connects TRBV11-3 to TRBJ1-2, with D possibly matching TRBD1 (5 bases). Germline assignment: CDR1 SGHNT and CDR2 YENEEA. The V end was cut by 0 bases, the J end by 7 bases, with 9 bases between. CDR3 length: 13 amino acids. The CDR3 is CASSLESGGGYTF. Written as DNA, the CDR3 is TGTGCCAGCAGCTTAGAATCGGGGGGTGGCTACACCTTC.

This clone was counted many times. The chain is built from TRBV5-4 and TRBJ1-6; D might be TRBD1 (6 bases). V shed 0 bases and J shed 9 bases, with 7 bases lying between them. This CDR3 is 13 amino acids long. In germline, CDR1 is SGHNT, CDR2 YYREEE (reference sequence). CDR3 coding DNA: TGTGCCAGCAGCTTGGGAGGGGGTTCACCCCTCCACTTT. Translation: CASSLGGGSPLHF. The entire variable domain, with the rest obtained from reference TRBV5-4 and TRBJ1-6, is as follows: ETGVTQSPTHLIKTRGQQVTLRCSSQSGHNTVSWYQQALGQGPQFIFQYYREEENGRGNFPPRFSGLQFPNYSSELNVNALELDDSALYLCASSLGGGSPLHFGNGTRLTVT.

This clone was detected only a few times. This specimen includes other DNA sequences encoding the same CDR3. The chain has TRBV5-6 and TRBJ2-3, with a weak D call TRBD2 (6 bases). This CDR3 has 15 amino acids. CDR1 SGHDT and CDR2 YYEEEE come from the germline V gene. The V end lost 2 bases, the J end lost 0 bases, and 10 bases lay between the germline ends. CDR3 coding DNA: TGTGCCAGCAGCTTAGTCGGGGGTAGCACAGATACGCAGTATTTT. The encoded protein is CASSLVGGSTDTQYF.

This sequence joins TRBV18 and TRBJ2-5; 13 bases line up with TRBD2. From germline, CDR1 is KGHSH and CDR2 LQKENI. V shed 2 bases, J shed 0 bases, and the junction held 0 bases outside the gene matches. The CDR3 has 16 residues. CDR3 coding DNA: TGTGCCAGCTCACCAGGGACTAGCGGGGACCAAGAGACCCAGTACTTC. Amino acids: CASSPGTSGDQETQYF.

This clone was seen a handful of times. The rearrangement joins TRBV7-2 to TRBJ1-2; D not certain. CDR3 length: 13 residues. Deletions cut 5 bases from V and 8 bases from J, with 15 bases between. Germline V gene data show CDR1 as SGHTA and CDR2 as FQGNSA. CDR3 coding DNA: TGTGCCAGCAGCCCGAACAGTGGATACGGCTACACCTTC. Translated: CASSPNSGYGYTF. The complete variable domain, with remaining parts taken from reference TRBV7-2 and TRBJ1-2, reads GAGVSQSPSNKVTEKGKDVELRCDPISGHTALYWYRQSLGQGLEFLIYFQGNSAPDKSGLPSDRFSAERTGGSVSTLTIQRTQQEDSAVYLCASSPNSGYGYTFGSGTRLTVV.

This clone was picked up a small number of times. The genes are TRBV5-1 and TRBJ1-1; TRBD1 is a possible D gene (6 bases). V lost 0 bases and J lost 6, with 15 bases in between. This CDR3 region has 15 residues. Germline CDR1 and CDR2: SGHRS and YFSETQ. CDR3 protein: CASSLAGEGDSEAFF. DNA of the CDR3: TGCGCCAGCAGCTTGGCGGGGGAGGGGGACTCTGAAGCTTTCTTT.

The chain uses TRBV7-2 and TRBJ2-3; D is possibly TRBD2 (7 bases). CDR3 length: 16 amino acids. V lost 1 base and J 6 bases, leaving 17 bases between the germline ends. Germline V CDR1 and CDR2: SGHTA, FQGNSA. DNA of the CDR3: TGTGCCAGCAGCTTAGGTGTTGCGGGGGCGCACGATACGCAGTATTTT. It codes for CASSLGVAGAHDTQYF.

This rearrangement joins TRBV4-2 to TRBJ2-3; D is unresolved. CDR1 is LGHNA and CDR2 is YNFKEQ in the germline V gene. The CDR3 is 16 residues long. Trimming pared 1 base from V and 1 base from J, leaving 12 bases between. The DNA of the CDR3 is TGTGCCAGCAGCCAAGTTCCCCCCCAGGGCACAGATACGCAGTATTTT. Protein product: CASSQVPPQGTDTQYF.

V usage is TRBV20-1 and J usage is TRBJ1-1; no clear D. Trimming left V 0 bases short and J 7 bases short, with 6 bases between. From germline, CDR1 is DFQATT and CDR2 SNEGSKA (reference sequence). The CDR3 has 11 amino acids. The CDR3 nucleotides are TGCAGTGCTAGAGATTCCGTTGAAGCTTTCTTT. This encodes CSARDSVEAFF.